This T cell receptor (beta chain) derives from a study of memory CD4+ T cells and cytomegalovirus serostatus. Single viable CD3+CD4+CD8-CD45RO+ cells were sorted as the memory CD4+ T cells. Serostatus was set by detecting CMV pp150, pp28, p38, p52 IgG. A note on this clone: Its antigen is still unknown.

Trimming left V 5 bases short and J 2 bases short, with 16 bases between. CDR1 and CDR2 (germline): LGHNT, FRNRAP. This CDR3 is 15 amino acids long. Generated by immunoSEQ multiplex PCR, the TCRdb table keeps only in-frame clones and is missing some. Of approximately 50,000 clones listed, approximately 78% were seen once; the top ten hold approximately 0.7%. Study observations and caveats: CMV serostatus prediction reached median AUC about 0.95, or 0.9 with US-trained model.

The receptor was derived from an adult in good health and CMV-seronegative. The chain couples TRBV12-5 to TRBJ2-7; D may correspond to TRBD1 or TRBD2 (6 bases each). Sequenced: memory CD4+ T cells from blood. CDR3: CASGPAGHPTYEQYF. As DNA, the CDR3 is TGTGCTAGTGGTCCTGCGGGACACCCAACCTACGAGCAGTACTTC.